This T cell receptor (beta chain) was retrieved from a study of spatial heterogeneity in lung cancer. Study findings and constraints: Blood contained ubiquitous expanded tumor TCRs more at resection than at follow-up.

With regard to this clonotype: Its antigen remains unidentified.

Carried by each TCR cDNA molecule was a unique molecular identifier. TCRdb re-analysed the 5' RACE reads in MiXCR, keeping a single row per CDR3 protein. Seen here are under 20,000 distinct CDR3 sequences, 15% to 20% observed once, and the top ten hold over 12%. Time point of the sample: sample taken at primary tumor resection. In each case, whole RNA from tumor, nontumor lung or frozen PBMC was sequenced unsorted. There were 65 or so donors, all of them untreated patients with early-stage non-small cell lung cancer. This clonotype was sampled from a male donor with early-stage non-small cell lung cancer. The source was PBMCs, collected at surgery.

The CDR3 protein is CASSLGGYYTEAFF. CDR3 nucleotide sequence: TGTGCCAGCAGTTTAGGCGGATACTACACTGAAGCTTTCTTT. The chain employs TRBV27 and TRBJ1-1, with D uncertain. This CDR3 contains 14 residues. Germline V gives CDR1 MNHEY, CDR2 SMNVEV (reference sequence). V lost 2 bases and J lost 3, with 10 bases in between.